The 30 T cell receptor beta chains below come from one sample, sequenced in a study of control samples from healthy donors and cancer patients. The protocol was immunoSEQ multiplex PCR, while the TCRdb copy is restricted to in-frame clones and leaves out a portion. The repertoire holds 100,000 or so clones, with more than 85% as singletons. Sequencing was carried out using blood. The receptors come from a woman between 25 and 40 years old in good health.

The gene calls are TRBV5-1 and TRBJ2-7; D is undetermined. This CDR3 is 13 amino acids long. Trimming took 0 bases from V and 0 from J, leaving 4 bases between them. Germline V gene sequence: CDR1 SGHRS, CDR2 YFSETQ. DNA for the CDR3: TGCGCCAGCAGCTTGGACATCTCCTACGAGCAGTACTTC. As protein: CASSLDISYEQYF.

The gene calls are TRBV6-5 and TRBJ2-1; 9 positions match TRBD2. After removal of 5 bases from V and 5 bases from J, the junction contained 4 bases not matched to a gene. This CDR3 has 14 residues. Looked up from germline, CDR1 is MNHEY and CDR2 is SVGAGI. The CDR3 nucleotides read TGTGCCAGCAGTCTAGCGGGGCCAAACAATGAGCAGTTCTTC. This sequence encodes CASSLAGPNNEQFF.

The rearrangement uses TRBV11-2 and TRBJ2-2, with D unresolved. This CDR3 spans 15 amino acids. Germline CDR1 reads SGHAT; CDR2 reads FQNNGV. V was clipped by 1 base and J by 2 bases, with 8 bases between them. In DNA form, the CDR3 reads TGTGCCAGCAGCTTAGGAGGTATAAACACCGGGGAGCTGTTTTTT. Its protein product is CASSLGGINTGELFF.

The V and J genes are TRBV6-6 and TRBJ1-1, with 8 positions matching TRBD1. Germline-derived CDR1 and CDR2 are MNHNY and SVGAGI (reference sequence). J gave up 5 bases and V 5 bases, and 13 bases lay outside the gene matches. The CDR3 contains 16 residues. CDR3 protein: CASSTGTGARTTEAFF. The CDR3 DNA follows: TGTGCCAGCAGTACCGGGACAGGTGCTCGAACGACTGAAGCTTTCTTT.

This sequence joins TRBV4-1 and TRBJ1-4; D unclear. The CDR3 has 15 residues. Trimming shortened V by 1 base and J by 0 bases, and 6 bases separated the two germline ends. Germline CDR1 is MGHRA and CDR2 is YSYEKL. The CDR3 sequence is CASSQGRATNEKLFF. The CDR3 nucleotides are TGCGCCAGCAGCCAAGGACGGGCAACTAATGAAAAACTGTTTTTT.

The V gene is TRBV9, the J gene TRBJ1-1, with 10 positions matching TRBD1. This CDR3 is built from 18 residues. Unmatched junction bases numbered 13, after V lost 4 bases and J lost 1 base. Germline V CDR1 and CDR2: SGDLS, YYNGEE. The CDR3, as DNA: TGTGCCAGCAGCCCGACTGGGACAGGGGTCGGGGGGAACACTGAAGCTTTCTTT. This codes for CASSPTGTGVGGNTEAFF.

This chain uses TRBV7-6 with TRBJ2-5, with 11 bases lining up with TRBD2. Germline V gene lookup returns CDR1 SGHVS and CDR2 FNYEAQ. The CDR3 contains 18 residues. The V gene end was trimmed by 3 bases and the J gene end by 5 bases; junction bases not matched to a gene: 14. CDR3 in DNA: TGTGCCAGCAGCTTCCGGCTGTTACTAGCGGGAGTACCTGAGACCCAGTACTTC. It is translated as CASSFRLLLAGVPETQYF.

In this sample, this clone turned up once. The chain carries TRBV11-2 and TRBJ2-2; D is uncertain. This CDR3 is built from 14 residues. Germline CDR1 and CDR2: SGHAT and FQNNGV. Trimming stripped 1 base from V and 3 bases from J, with 6 bases between. CDR3 sequence reads: CASSLVEDTGELFF. In nucleotides, the CDR3 is TGTGCCAGCAGCTTAGTAGAGGACACCGGGGAGCTGTTTTTT.

This sequence joins TRBV11-2 and TRBJ1-1; TRBD1 might be the D (5 bases). The CDR3 contains 11 residues. The germline V gene has CDR1 SGHAT and CDR2 FQNNGV. Deletions cut 11 bases from V and 7 bases from J, with 14 bases between. The CDR3: CALSTGGEAFF. The DNA of the CDR3 is TGTGCCTTATCCACGGGGGGTGAAGCTTTCTTT.

This clone was detected once. This chain uses TRBV30 with TRBJ1-1, with D possibly TRBD1 on 5 matching bases. CDR3 length: 14 residues. Germline V gene data show CDR1 as GTSNPN and CDR2 as SVGIG (reference sequence). Trimming shortened V by 0 bases and J by 4 bases, and 12 bases separated the two germline ends. The CDR3 sequence: CAWSVGRATTEAFF. The CDR3 DNA reads as TGTGCCTGGAGTGTAGGCAGGGCTACCACTGAAGCTTTCTTT.

This chain uses TRBV19 with TRBJ2-2; D is perhaps TRBD2 (7 bases). V dropped 0 bases and J dropped 6 bases, with 14 bases sitting between them. The CDR3 runs 16 residues. The germline V gene has CDR1 LNHDA and CDR2 SQIVND (reference sequence). The CDR3 region has the DNA TGTGCCAGTAGTATAGAGAGGGGGGGCTTCGCCGGGGAGCTGTTTTTT. Its protein product is CASSIERGGFAGELFF. The whole variable domain, filled in from reference TRBV19 and TRBJ2-2, reads DGGITQSPKYLFRKEGQNVTLSCEQNLNHDAMYWYRQDPGQGLRLIYYSQIVNDFQKGDIAEGYSVSREKKESFPLTVTSAQKNPTAFYLCASSIERGGFAGELFFGEGSRLTVL.

This clone was observed a few times. The chain is built from TRBV7-9 and TRBJ2-4; possibly TRBD2 for D (6 bases). Trimming stripped 2 bases from V and 8 bases from J, with 7 bases between. CDR1 is SEHNR, CDR2 FQNEAQ, per germline (reference sequence). The length of the CDR3 is 12 residues. CDR3 DNA sequence: TGTGCCAGCAGCTTATCGGGGGACATTCAGTACTTC. As protein: CASSLSGDIQYF.

This clone was seen only once. The genes are TRBV6-2 or TRBV6-3 and TRBJ2-1, with a possible D match to TRBD2 (6 bases). Germline V lookup: CDR1 MNHEY, CDR2 SVGEGT. There are 14 residues in the CDR3. Trimming removed 6 bases at V and 6 bases at J, with 15 bases between. The CDR3 protein is CASSPSGRLNEQFF. CDR3 sequence (DNA): TGTGCCAGCAGCCCAAGCGGGCGTCTCAATGAGCAGTTCTTC.

V gene TRBV21-1 combines with J gene TRBJ2-2; the D call in the table, TRBD1, was not verified against the DNA. TRBV21-1 is a known pseudogene. The CDR3 covers 18 residues. The CDR3 DNA reads as TGTGCCAGCAGCATCTGCGCCCCGGACATTACGAACACCGGGGAGCTGTTTTTT. It codes for CASSICAPDITNTGELFF.

Note on this clone: Other DNA sequences in this specimen translate into the identical CDR3. The gene calls are TRBV5-6 and TRBJ2-2, with TRBD2 identical over 7 bases. Germline V gene lookup returns CDR1 SGHDT and CDR2 YYEEEE. V dropped 0 bases and J dropped 4; count of bases not matched to a gene: 3. The CDR3 totals 15 residues. The CDR3 reads CASSLGRGFTGELFF. CDR3 DNA: TGTGCCAGCAGCTTGGGGCGGGGGTTCACCGGGGAGCTGTTTTTT.

This clone was observed once. V usage is TRBV7-6 and J usage is TRBJ2-1, with a tentative D call TRBD1 (6 bases). Trimming shortened V by 3 bases and J by 9 bases, and 9 bases separated the two germline ends. The CDR3 is made up of 12 amino acids. CDR1 and CDR2 (germline): SGHVS, FNYEAQ. The CDR3 DNA sequence: TGTGCCAGCAGCTTTTGGGGGCGTGAGCAGTTCTTC. The encoded protein is CASSFWGREQFF.

The chain uses TRBV18 and TRBJ1-3; D gene unclear. The CDR3 extends over 16 amino acids. Germline-derived CDR1 and CDR2 are KGHSH and LQKENI. V was cut by 2 bases and J by 2 bases, with 13 bases left in between. The CDR3 nucleotides are TGTGCCAGCTCACCATGGAGGGAGGCGACTGGAAACACCATATATTTT. It yields the protein CASSPWREATGNTIYF.

This chain joins TRBV27 and TRBJ1-2; 10 nucleotides line up with TRBD1. The V gene's germline CDR1 is MNHEY and CDR2 SMNVEV (reference sequence). The V gene end was trimmed by 3 bases and the J gene end by 0 bases; junction bases not matched to a gene: 7. The CDR3 extends over 17 amino acids. The CDR3 is CASSLEDRGATNYGYTF. The CDR3 nucleotides read TGTGCCAGCAGTTTGGAGGACAGGGGGGCCACTAACTATGGCTACACCTTC.

The chain joins TRBV7-3 to TRBJ1-6; no firm D call. This CDR3 is built from 14 residues. Germline assignment: CDR1 SGHTA and CDR2 FQGTGA. With 5 bases removed from V and 7 bases from J, the gap between germline ends came to 12 bases. The CDR3 spells CASSRSARNSPLHF. The CDR3 coding sequence is TGTGCCAGCAGCCGGAGCGCCAGAAATTCACCCCTCCACTTT.

This rearrangement joins TRBV5-4 to TRBJ1-2, with 8 nucleotides matching TRBD1. Trimming at V came to 6 bases and at J to 7 bases, leaving 8 bases not matched to a gene. This CDR3 has 13 residues. Germline loops: CDR1 SGHNT, CDR2 YYREEE (reference sequence). The CDR3 DNA reads as TGTGCCAGCACGGAGGCAGGGGGCCGTGGCTACACCTTC. This translates into CASTEAGGRGYTF. The full variable domain, in which reference TRBV5-4 and TRBJ1-2 provide the parts outside the CDR3, is ETGVTQSPTHLIKTRGQQVTLRCSSQSGHNTVSWYQQALGQGPQFIFQYYREEENGRGNFPPRFSGLQFPNYSSELNVNALELDDSALYLCASTEAGGRGYTFGSGTRLTVV.

CDR3 sequence reads: CASSDSSYEQYF. In nucleotides, the CDR3 is TGTGCCAGCAGCGACAGCTCCTACGAGCAGTACTTC. This sequence joins TRBV3-1 (or the pseudogene TRBV3-2) and TRBJ2-7; a weak D match, TRBD1 (5 bases). The V gene lost 5 bases and the J gene lost 0 bases, with 5 bases spanning the gap. CDR1 and CDR2 from the germline V gene are LGHDT and YNNKEL (reference sequence). This CDR3 contains 12 residues.

The J gene is TRBJ1-1, the V gene TRBV30; 8 nucleotides line up with TRBD1. This CDR3 has 16 residues. V gave up 3 bases and J gave up 4 bases; unmatched junction bases: 13. Germline V gives CDR1 GTSNPN, CDR2 SVGIG (reference sequence). CDR3 bases: TGTGCCTGGAGGTTGCCTATGGGACAGGTCTCCACTGAAGCTTTCTTT. It encodes CAWRLPMGQVSTEAFF.

The chain employs TRBV4-1 and TRBJ1-5; possible D gene TRBD1, 6 bases. The CDR3 runs 17 residues. V lost 1 base to trimming and J lost 5 bases, with 18 bases between them. The germline V gene has CDR1 MGHRA and CDR2 YSYEKL. The CDR3 nucleotides are TGCGCCAGCAGCCAAGGGCAGGCCAGGGGAAACTATCAGCCCCAGCATTTT. Translation: CASSQGQARGNYQPQHF.

This sequence joins TRBV4-1 and TRBJ2-4; TRBD1 is a possible D gene (6 bases). The V gene lost 2 bases and the J gene lost 6 bases, with 14 bases spanning the gap. The length of the CDR3 is 15 residues. Germline loops: CDR1 MGHRA, CDR2 YSYEKL. CDR3 region: CASSQLDLQGNIQYF. The DNA for the CDR3 is TGCGCCAGCAGCCAACTAGACTTACAGGGAAACATTCAGTACTTC.

This chain joins TRBV4-1 and TRBJ1-1, with 11 bases identical to TRBD1. Germline loops: CDR1 MGHRA, CDR2 YSYEKL. This CDR3 spans 13 amino acids. With 8 bases clipped from V and 3 bases from J, the junction kept 2 bases outside the gene matches. The CDR3 protein is CASGQGAYTEAFF. DNA of the CDR3: TGCGCCAGCGGACAGGGGGCGTACACTGAAGCTTTCTTT.

A few counts support this clone. The chain couples TRBV19 to TRBJ2-1; D call uncertain. This CDR3 has 13 residues. Germline V CDR1 and CDR2: LNHDA, SQIVND (reference sequence). Between the trimmed V and J ends, which lost 5 bases and 0 bases, there was a span of 5 bases. This chain's CDR3 is CASSPNSYNEQFF. The CDR3 DNA reads as TGTGCCAGTAGTCCTAACTCCTACAATGAGCAGTTCTTC.

A few counts support this clone. The J gene is TRBJ2-5, the V gene TRBV6-4; TRBD1 might be the D (5 bases). This CDR3 is built from 16 residues. From germline, CDR1 is MRHNA and CDR2 SNTAGT. V was shortened by 2 bases and J by 2 bases, with 15 bases between the two germline ends. Here the CDR3 reads CASSDSGGAGQETQYF. CDR3 DNA sequence: TGTGCCAGCAGTGACAGTGGTGGGGCAGGGCAAGAGACCCAGTACTTC.

The V gene is TRBV5-1, the J gene TRBJ2-1; D may be TRBD2 (6 bases). V was cut by 0 bases and J by 5 bases, with 12 bases left in between. Germline V CDR1 and CDR2: SGHRS, YFSETQ. This CDR3 is built from 15 residues. CDR3 protein: CASSLVRGTDNEQFF. The CDR3 nucleotides are TGCGCCAGCAGCTTGGTGCGGGGAACTGACAATGAGCAGTTCTTC. Full variable domain (missing parts from reference TRBV5-1 and TRBJ2-1): KAGVTQTPRYLIKTRGQQVTLSCSPISGHRSVSWYQQTPGQGLQFLFEYFSETQRNKGNFPGRFSGRQFSNSRSEMNVSTLELGDSALYLCASSLVRGTDNEQFFGPGTRLTVL.

This rearrangement joins TRBV25-1 to TRBJ1-1; weak D call: TRBD1 (6 bases). The CDR3 runs to 14 residues. The V gene's germline CDR1 is MGHDK and CDR2 SYGVNS. The germline V and J ends were trimmed by 6 bases and 5 bases, with 16 bases remaining between them. As DNA, the CDR3 is TGTGCCAGCAGATACAGCGGGGGCGGGACTGAAGCTTTCTTT. It specifies CASRYSGGGTEAFF.

The chain recombines TRBV18 with TRBJ1-1, with 12 bases lining up with TRBD1. V gave up 0 bases and J gave up 7 bases; unmatched junction bases: 12. Germline lookup yields CDR1 KGHSH and CDR2 LQKENI. This CDR3 contains 18 residues. CDR3 in amino acids: CASSPPRSGTGGSSEAFF. CDR3 nucleotides: TGTGCCAGCTCACCACCTCGGTCCGGGACAGGGGGCTCTAGTGAAGCTTTCTTT.